A selection of T cell receptor beta chains follows, all from one sample in a study of T cells expressing NK-cell markers. TCRdb processed the 5' RACE reads again and assigns one entry to each CDR3 protein, with no DNA. This sample's table reports about 440,000 distinct CDR3 sequences. Input material: blood T cells: a sorted CD56 or NKG2C T cell subset, CD4+ or CD8+ T cells, or bulk PBMC T cells (not recorded which). Receptors were obtained from a woman aged 18-69 years in good health. Each CDR3 is given with its conserved first and last residue.

V: TRBV6-1; length: 15; J: TRBJ2-1; CDR3: CASSTTRLAYNEQFF
V: TRBV3-1; length: 14; J: TRBJ2-5; CDR3: CASRAMGRGETQYF
V: TRBV29-1; length: 13; J: TRBJ2-7; CDR3: CSVAGAVYYEQYF
V: TRBV28; length: 15; J: TRBJ2-3; CDR3: CASSLSGAVTDTQYF
V: TRBV12-3/TRBV12-4; length: 15; J: TRBJ2-5; CDR3: CASSHSWGGGETQYF
V: TRBV18; length: 16; J: TRBJ1-2; CDR3: CASSPGTPATFYGYTF
V: TRBV20-1; length: 14; J: TRBJ1-4; CDR3: CSAPGVRGNEKLFF
V: TRBV19; length: 15; J: TRBJ2-1; CDR3: CASSITSGRNNEQFF
V: TRBV5-1; length: 15; J: TRBJ1-4; CDR3: CASSLERATNEKLFF
V: TRBV4-2; length: 17; J: TRBJ2-1; CDR3: CASSHRLAGVSYNEQFF
V: TRBV30; length: 14; J: TRBJ1-4; CDR3: CAWTREGQGGKLFF
V: TRBV6-2/TRBV6-3; length: 14; J: TRBJ2-1; CDR3: CASSYLGPLGEQFF
V: TRBV20-1; length: 15; J: TRBJ2-1; CDR3: CSARVPGQIYNEQFF
V: TRBV2; length: 15; J: TRBJ2-1; CDR3: CASSEGGGNYNEQFF
V: TRBV11-3; length: 17; J: TRBJ2-1; CDR3: CASSSSLAGASYNEQFF
V: TRBV5-6; length: 16; J: TRBJ2-7; CDR3: CASSRPATSGSYEQYF
V: TRBV5-1; length: 14; J: TRBJ2-1; CDR3: CASSFPSTYNEQFF
V: TRBV6-2/TRBV6-3; length: 12; J: TRBJ2-7; CDR3: CAVRDTTYEQYF
V: TRBV4-3; length: 15; J: TRBJ2-2; CDR3: CASSQPREPTGELFF
V: TRBV5-6; length: 15; J: TRBJ1-5; CDR3: CASSLSGTGNQPQHF
V: TRBV6-1; length: 14; J: TRBJ1-6; CDR3: CASSASIWNSPLHF
V: TRBV4-3; length: 16; J: TRBJ1-4; CDR3: CASSQTGLNFREKLFF
V: TRBV9; length: 14; J: TRBJ2-7; CDR3: CASSVLAGGDEQYF
V: TRBV7-9; length: 16; J: TRBJ2-7; CDR3: CASSPGGGRSSYEQYF
V: TRBV20-1; length: 14; J: TRBJ2-5; CDR3: CSARDAGGGGTQYF
V: TRBV18; length: 13; J: TRBJ2-5; CDR3: CASSPPAGETQYF
V: TRBV6-1; length: 14; J: TRBJ2-5; CDR3: CASLPSGSIETQYF
V: TRBV7-6; length: 15; J: TRBJ1-6; CDR3: CASSLGPLLGSPLHF
V: TRBV7-2; length: 12; J: TRBJ1-2; CDR3: CASSLARSGYTF
V: TRBV4-3; length: 15; J: TRBJ2-7; CDR3: CASSQVLDLGYEQYF
V: TRBV19; length: 13; J: TRBJ1-4; CDR3: CATPPGLDEKLFF
V: TRBV25-1; length: 16; J: TRBJ2-7; CDR3: CASSEQTSAVSYEQYF
V: TRBV27; length: 15; J: TRBJ2-7; CDR3: CASTRVGRGFYEQYF
V: TRBV7-9; length: 12; J: TRBJ2-7; CDR3: CASSLVAGEQYF
V: TRBV27; length: 18; J: TRBJ2-7; CDR3: CASSFGVAGGRLTYEQYF
V: TRBV5-4; length: 17; J: TRBJ1-1; CDR3: CASSIGDRGRSLTEAFF
V: TRBV7-2; length: 14; J: TRBJ2-7; CDR3: CASSLDQGMGEQYF
V: TRBV7-2; length: 14; J: TRBJ2-7; CDR3: CASTVGRPAYEQYF
V: TRBV20-1; length: 11; J: TRBJ1-2; CDR3: CSAAPGGGYTF
V: TRBV20-1; length: 19; J: TRBJ2-1; CDR3: CSATRPGLAGDGSYNEQFF
V: TRBV12-3/TRBV12-4; length: 15; J: TRBJ2-1; CDR3: CASSFHDPPKIQQFF